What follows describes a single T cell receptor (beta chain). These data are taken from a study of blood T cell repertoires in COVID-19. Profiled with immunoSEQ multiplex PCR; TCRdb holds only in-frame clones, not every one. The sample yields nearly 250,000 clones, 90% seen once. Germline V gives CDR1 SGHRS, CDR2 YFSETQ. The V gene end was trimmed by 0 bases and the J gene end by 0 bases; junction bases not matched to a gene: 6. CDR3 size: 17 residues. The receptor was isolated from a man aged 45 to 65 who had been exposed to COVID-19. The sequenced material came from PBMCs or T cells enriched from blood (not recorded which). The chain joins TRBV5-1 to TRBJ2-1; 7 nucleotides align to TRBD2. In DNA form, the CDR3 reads TGCGCCAGCAGCTTGGTAACTAGCGCGACCTCCTACAATGAGCAGTTCTTC. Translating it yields CASSLVTSATSYNEQFF.